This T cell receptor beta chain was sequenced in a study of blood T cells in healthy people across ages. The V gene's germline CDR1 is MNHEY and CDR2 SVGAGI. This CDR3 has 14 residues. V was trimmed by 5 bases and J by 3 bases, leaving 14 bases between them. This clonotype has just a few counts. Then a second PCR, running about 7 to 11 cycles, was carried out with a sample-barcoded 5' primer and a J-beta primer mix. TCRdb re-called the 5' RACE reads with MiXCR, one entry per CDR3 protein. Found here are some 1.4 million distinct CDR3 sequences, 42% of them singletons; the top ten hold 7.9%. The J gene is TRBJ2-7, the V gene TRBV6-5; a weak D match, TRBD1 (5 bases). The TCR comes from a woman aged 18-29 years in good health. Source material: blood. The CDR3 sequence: CASSPGAAYYEQYF. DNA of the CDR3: TGTGCCAGCAGTCCTGGGGCTGCCTACTACGAGCAGTACTTC.